The 15 T cell receptor beta chains below were found in one sample sequenced in a study of human T cells and chemical hapten exposure. Time point here: pre-sensitization, week 0. Treatment of the sample: therapeutic diphenylcyclopropenone sensitization with weekly scalp DPC. TCRdb independently ran MiXCR on the RACE reads; one entry per CDR3 protein. The sample shows more than 250,000 distinct CDR3 sequences, around 7.3% of them seen only once. The sequenced sample was whole blood, obtained in connection with sensitization to the hapten diphenylcyclopropenone (DPC). The receptors originated from a man aged 18 to 29 with alopecia areata. Some clones in this sample may be carry-over from other donors' samples.

Many counts were recorded for this clonotype. V gene TRBV7-2 combines with J gene TRBJ2-7; D might be TRBD1 (5 bases). Trimming removed 0 bases at V and 2 bases at J, with 8 bases between. Per the germline V gene, CDR1 is SGHTA and CDR2 is FQGNSA. This CDR3 spans 14 amino acids. Written as DNA, the CDR3 is TGTGCCAGCAGCTTAGCAGGGGTCGCCTACGAGCAGTACTTC. It yields the protein CASSLAGVAYEQYF.

There are a few counts of this clonotype. The gene calls are TRBV3-1 and TRBJ1-2, with a possible D match to TRBD1 (5 bases). CDR1 and CDR2 from the germline V gene are LGHDT and YNNKEL (reference sequence). V was shortened by 3 bases and J by 7 bases, with 12 bases between the two germline ends. CDR3 size: 13 residues. The CDR3 loop reads CASSQAREAGYTF. Written as DNA, the CDR3 is TGTGCCAGCAGCCAGGCCAGGGAGGCTGGCTACACCTTC. Variable domain in full (rest from reference TRBV3-1 and TRBJ1-2): DTAVSQTPKYLVTQMGNDKSIKCEQNLGHDTMYWYKQDSKKFLKIMFSYNNKELIINETVPNRFSPKSPDKAHLNLHINSLELGDSAVYFCASSQAREAGYTFGSGTRLTVV.

The J gene is TRBJ1-6, the V gene TRBV10-3; D gene ambiguous. This CDR3 is 13 amino acids long. The V and J ends lost 2 bases and 10 bases respectively, with 9 bases between them. Looked up from germline, CDR1 is ENHRY and CDR2 is SYGVKD. In DNA, the CDR3 is TGTGCCATCAGTGAGGCCCAGTGGTCACCCCTCCACTTT. Translation gives CAISEAQWSPLHF.

Only a few counts were recorded for this clonotype. V and J are TRBV5-1 and TRBJ2-2; D is uncertain. Trimming pared 0 bases from V and 4 bases from J, leaving 4 bases between. The germline V gene encodes CDR1 SGHRS and CDR2 YFSETQ. The CDR3 sequence is 13 residues long. The CDR3 here is CASSLVITGELFF. CDR3 nucleotides: TGCGCCAGCAGCTTGGTGATCACCGGGGAGCTGTTTTTT. Complete variable domain (other parts from reference TRBV5-1 and TRBJ2-2): KAGVTQTPRYLIKTRGQQVTLSCSPISGHRSVSWYQQTPGQGLQFLFEYFSETQRNKGNFPGRFSGRQFSNSRSEMNVSTLELGDSALYLCASSLVITGELFFGEGSRLTVL.

This clonotype was seen only a few times. The V and J genes are TRBV7-9 and TRBJ1-6; TRBD1 might be the D (5 bases). The CDR3 covers 14 residues. Germline V lookup: CDR1 SEHNR, CDR2 FQNEAQ (reference sequence). V shed 5 bases and J shed 8 bases, with 13 bases lying between them. CDR3 nucleotides: TGTGCCAGCAGCGACGCAGGGTTTGATTCACCCCTCCACTTT. This gives the protein CASSDAGFDSPLHF.

This clonotype came up many times. This chain links TRBV7-2 with TRBJ2-1; no definite D call. CDR1 is SGHTA and CDR2 is FQGNSA in the germline V gene. The V end was cut by 6 bases, the J end by 6 bases, with 15 bases between. This CDR3 has 14 residues. CDR3 sequence: CASSFAHLGNEQFF. Here the CDR3 DNA reads TGTGCCAGCAGTTTTGCCCATCTAGGCAATGAGCAGTTCTTC.

The table lists this clonotype with many counts. The chain couples TRBV7-2 to TRBJ2-1; D not certain. The CDR3 spans 12 residues. The V end was cut by 5 bases, the J end by 8 bases, with 10 bases between. From germline, CDR1 is SGHTA and CDR2 FQGNSA. CDR3 sequence: CASSPDHYEQFF. The CDR3 DNA reads as TGTGCCAGCAGCCCGGACCATTATGAGCAGTTCTTC. The full variable domain, with the rest looked up from reference TRBV7-2 and TRBJ2-1, is GAGVSQSPSNKVTEKGKDVELRCDPISGHTALYWYRQSLGQGLEFLIYFQGNSAPDKSGLPSDRFSAERTGGSVSTLTIQRTQQEDSAVYLCASSPDHYEQFFGPGTRLTVL.

The rearrangement uses TRBV7-9 and TRBJ1-1; D gene unclear. The germline V and J ends were trimmed by 1 base and 5 bases, with 14 bases remaining between them. The CDR3 runs 15 residues. Germline V gene sequence: CDR1 SEHNR, CDR2 FQNEAQ (reference sequence). The CDR3 is CASSLGVVGVTEAFF. The CDR3 DNA follows: TGTGCCAGCAGCTTAGGAGTTGTTGGGGTAACTGAAGCTTTCTTT. Supplemented by reference TRBV7-9 and TRBJ1-1, the full variable domain reads DTGVSQNPRHKITKRGQNVTFRCDPISEHNRLYWYRQTLGQGPEFLTYFQNEAQLEKSRLLSDRFSAERPKGSFSTLEIQRTEQGDSAMYLCASSLGVVGVTEAFFGQGTRLTVV.

V usage is TRBV29-1 and J usage is TRBJ1-2; D might be TRBD1 (5 bases). Germline CDR1 is SQVTM and CDR2 is ANQGSEA. The V end was cut by 7 bases, the J end by 6 bases, with 15 bases between. There are 12 residues in the CDR3. The CDR3 DNA reads as TGCAGCGCGGTCGGGGGAGAGGATGGCTACACCTTC. It encodes CSAVGGEDGYTF.

This clonotype was observed a handful of times. The chain links TRBV11-2 to TRBJ1-1; unclear D gene. The CDR3 contains 13 residues. Germline CDR1 SGHAT, CDR2 FQNNGV. Deletions cut 4 bases from V and 2 bases from J, with 8 bases between. The CDR3 DNA is TGTGCCAGCAGCTCACTCCTAAACACTGAAGCTTTCTTT. The encoded protein is CASSSLLNTEAFF.

This clonotype was seen many times. This sequence joins TRBV7-2 and TRBJ2-3, with TRBD1 as a possible D gene (6 bases). Trimming stripped 7 bases from V and 1 base from J, with 12 bases between. The CDR3 has 14 residues. Germline V gene data show CDR1 as SGHTA and CDR2 as FQGNSA. The CDR3 protein is CASTSTGRTDTQYF. The CDR3 nucleotides are TGTGCCAGCACCTCGACAGGACGCACAGATACGCAGTATTTT.

This clonotype was recorded only once. The V and J genes are TRBV7-2 and TRBJ2-3, with a possible D match to TRBD2 (7 bases). Germline assignment: CDR1 SGHTA and CDR2 FQGNSA. The germline V and J ends were trimmed by 0 bases and 6 bases, with 13 bases remaining between them. The CDR3 loop spans 15 amino acids. The DNA for the CDR3 is TGTGCCAGCAGCTTAGCCCGGGGGGCCGGGGATACGCAGTATTTT. Translating gives CASSLARGAGDTQYF.

This clonotype was counted at least ten times. The chain couples TRBV9 to TRBJ1-4; TRBD1 is a possible D gene (5 bases). CDR1 is SGDLS, CDR2 YYNGEE, per germline. V lost 3 bases, J lost 7 bases, and 16 bases lay in between. CDR3 size: 15 residues. The CDR3 bases are TGTGCCAGCAGCGAGGGGACCGGGGTCAGTGAAAAACTGTTTTTT. It encodes CASSEGTGVSEKLFF.

V usage is TRBV11-1 and J usage is TRBJ2-2; no definite D call. The V end lost 1 base, the J end lost 1 base, and 7 bases lay between the germline ends. Germline V CDR1 and CDR2: SGHAT, FQDESV (reference sequence). The length of the CDR3 is 15 residues. The CDR3 loop reads CASSLDPQNTGELFF. As DNA, the CDR3 is TGTGCCAGCAGCTTAGATCCACAGAACACCGGGGAGCTGTTTTTT.

The chain carries TRBV7-9 and TRBJ2-7, with a weak D call TRBD1 (5 bases). V shed 3 bases and J shed 0 bases, with 9 bases lying between them. The CDR3 extends over 14 amino acids. Germline V gene sequence: CDR1 SEHNR, CDR2 FQNEAQ (reference sequence). The CDR3 region is CASSLTVPSYEQYF. The CDR3 nucleotides read TGTGCCAGCAGCTTGACAGTCCCCTCCTACGAGCAGTACTTC. The whole variable domain, remainder taken from reference TRBV7-9 and TRBJ2-7, is DTGVSQNPRHKITKRGQNVTFRCDPISEHNRLYWYRQTLGQGPEFLTYFQNEAQLEKSRLLSDRFSAERPKGSFSTLEIQRTEQGDSAMYLCASSLTVPSYEQYFGPGTRLTVT.